This TCR beta chain emerged from a study of blood T cells in healthy people across ages. Study-wide points: A roughly linear fall in TCR beta diversity per million T cells was seen with increasing age.

At least 5.5 micrograms of total RNA were extracted per sample. This clonotype occurred many times. Its antigen is undetermined. One end of the junction fails to match germline, which may point to a read error. This CDR3 spans 15 amino acids. The germline gives CDR1 SGHTA, CDR2 FQGNSA. Combining a sample-barcoded 5' primer with a J-beta primer mix, a second PCR ran for roughly 7 to 12 cycles. Tags on each cDNA molecule came from a template-switch adaptor with 12 random nucleotides. In TCRdb, the 5' RACE reads were re-called with MiXCR into one record per CDR3 protein. The sample yields around 870,000 distinct CDR3 sequences, less than 35% seen once.

This receptor was obtained from a woman older than 75 in good health. Sequenced material: blood. The V call is TRBV7-2, the J call TRBJ2-5; 12 positions agree with TRBD2. CDR3 loop: CASSLAGGPTETQYF. In nucleotides, the CDR3 is TGTGCCAGCAGCCTAGCGGGGGGGCCTACAGAGACCCAGTACTTC.